Below, 26 T cell receptor beta chains from the same sample are listed, as sequenced in a study of blood T cells in healthy people across ages (dated by TCRdb to between 2014 and 2016). The library was made by 5' RACE. The sample was run on an Illumina HiSeq 2500. The second PCR ran for roughly 7 to 12 cycles and used a J-beta primer mix along with a sample-barcoded 5' primer. TCRdb reprocessing: public reads trimmed at Q25 with fastp, clones called with MiXCR, in-frame beta chains kept. Every entry covers one CDR3 protein and lists the most common genes and DNA from its rows. This sample has about 1.1 million distinct CDR3 sequences in its table, and more than 30% of those were observed once. In total, the top ten clones hold about 12% of the sample. Material: blood. Receptors originate from a man between 18 and 35 years old in good health.

This clonotype came up a few times. The genes are TRBV20-1 and TRBJ2-3; 9 positions match TRBD2. The CDR3 runs to 13 residues. Germline values: CDR1 DFQATT, CDR2 SNEGSKA (reference sequence). The V segment lost 0 bases and the J segment 9 bases; nucleotides outside the gene matches: 4. As DNA, the CDR3 is TGCAGTGCTAGAGATCGTGCGGGGGGGACGCAGTATTTT. Translation gives CSARDRAGGTQYF.

V gene TRBV3-1 combines with J gene TRBJ1-3; weak D call: TRBD1 (5 bases). The CDR3 has 15 amino acids. Trimming removed 6 bases at V and 0 bases at J, with 12 bases between. Per the germline V gene, CDR1 is LGHDT and CDR2 is YNNKEL (reference sequence). CDR3 DNA: TGTGCCAGCAGTTTCACGACAGTCTCTGGAAACACCATATATTTT. Amino acid sequence: CASSFTTVSGNTIYF.

A note on this clonotype: An end of the junction does not agree with germline; a read error may underlie this. This rearrangement joins TRBV7-2 to TRBJ1-2, with 7 nucleotides matching TRBD1. This CDR3 is 15 amino acids long. CDR1 and CDR2 from the germline V gene are SGHTA and FQGNSA. CDR3 nucleotide sequence: TGTGCCTGCAGCTTAGAGTCGGGACAGAACTATGGCTACACCTTC. Translation: CACSLESGQNYGYTF.

This clonotype has a count of ten or more. The chain employs TRBV5-6 and TRBJ2-3; 8 bases line up with TRBD2. Germline values: CDR1 SGHDT, CDR2 YYEEEE. With V trimmed by 0 bases and J by 2 bases, 2 bases remained unmatched. This CDR3 has 15 amino acids. Here the CDR3 DNA reads TGTGCCAGCAGCTTGGGCGGGGGGACCACAGATACGCAGTATTTT. Amino acid sequence: CASSLGGGTTDTQYF.

Here the CDR3 DNA reads TGCAGTGCTAGGGCGCAGGGAGATACGCAGTATTTT. It translates to CSARAQGDTQYF. The gene calls are TRBV20-1 and TRBJ2-3; a weak D match, TRBD1 (5 bases). In germline, CDR1 is DFQATT, CDR2 SNEGSKA (reference sequence). V was pared by 3 bases and J by 5 bases, with 9 bases between. CDR3 length: 12 residues.

V usage is TRBV12-3 or TRBV12-4 and J usage is TRBJ1-1, with D possibly matching TRBD1 (6 bases). The CDR3 sequence is 16 residues long. The V end was cut by 5 bases, the J end by 0 bases, with 16 bases between. As DNA, the CDR3 is TGTGCCAGCAGTGTAACAGGGTCGAGGCTGAACACTGAAGCTTTCTTT. As protein: CASSVTGSRLNTEAFF.

The chain combines TRBV7-2 with TRBJ1-6; no definite D call. The CDR3 is made up of 16 amino acids. Trimming cost V 2 bases and J 1 base, with 9 bases left between them. Germline CDR1 SGHTA, CDR2 FQGNSA. The CDR3: CASSLLISSYNSPLHF. Written as DNA, the CDR3 is TGTGCCAGCAGCTTATTAATATCTTCCTATAATTCACCCCTCCACTTT. Combining the CDR3 with reference TRBV7-2 and TRBJ1-6 gives the whole variable domain GAGVSQSPSNKVTEKGKDVELRCDPISGHTALYWYRQSLGQGLEFLIYFQGNSAPDKSGLPSDRFSAERTGGSVSTLTIQRTQQEDSAVYLCASSLLISSYNSPLHFGNGTRLTVT.

The rearrangement uses TRBV9 and TRBJ2-1, with D perhaps being TRBD1 or TRBD2 (5 bases each). V was trimmed by 3 bases and J by 2 bases, leaving 12 bases between them. This CDR3 comprises 15 residues. Germline-derived CDR1 and CDR2 are SGDLS and YYNGEE. The DNA for the CDR3 is TGTGCCAGCAGCGCCGACGGGACGCCCTACAATGAGCAGTTCTTC. Its protein product is CASSADGTPYNEQFF.

The sample holds many counts of this clonotype. The rearrangement joins TRBV20-1 to TRBJ2-3; tentative D call: TRBD2 (7 bases). The V gene's germline CDR1 is DFQATT and CDR2 SNEGSKA (reference sequence). The CDR3 has 13 residues. Trimming stripped 7 bases from V and 2 bases from J, with 13 bases between. CDR3 region: CSVPGGATDTQYF. The CDR3 nucleotides are TGCAGTGTGCCGGGGGGCGCCACAGATACGCAGTATTTT.

This clonotype was seen a handful of times. The chain has TRBV7-6 and TRBJ2-5; TRBD1 aligns across 7 bases. This CDR3 has 12 residues. Per the germline V gene, CDR1 is SGHVS and CDR2 is FNYEAQ. Trimming at V came to 3 bases and at J to 8 bases, leaving 3 bases not matched to a gene. The CDR3 DNA reads TGTGCCAGCAGCTTCTACAGGGGAACCCAGTACTTC. Translated: CASSFYRGTQYF.

V usage is TRBV27 and J usage is TRBJ2-1; TRBD1 matches at 9 bases. In germline, CDR1 is MNHEY, CDR2 SMNVEV (reference sequence). The CDR3 loop spans 15 amino acids. After removal of 3 bases from V and 5 bases from J, the junction contained 5 bases not matched to a gene. The CDR3 DNA reads as TGTGCCAGCAGTTTTGGGACAGGGACCGACAATGAGCAGTTCTTC. This sequence encodes CASSFGTGTDNEQFF.

This clonotype was counted only a few times. The genes are TRBV7-3 and TRBJ2-3, with TRBD1 as a possible D gene (6 bases). V lost 1 base and J lost 11, with 16 bases in between. The CDR3 sequence is 14 residues long. Germline CDR1 reads SGHTA; CDR2 reads FQGTGA. The CDR3 DNA reads TGTGCCAGCAGCTTAAGTCCGGCACAGGGCGGGCAGTATTTT. Amino acid sequence: CASSLSPAQGGQYF.

This chain connects TRBV14 to TRBJ2-5; TRBD1 agrees at 7 bases. The CDR3 length is 14 residues. Looked up from germline, CDR1 is SGHDN and CDR2 is FVKESK. Trimming took 3 bases from V and 2 from J; bases not matched to a gene: 3. The chain's CDR3 is CASSQTGRQETQYF. CDR3 DNA: TGTGCCAGCAGCCAGACAGGGCGGCAAGAGACCCAGTACTTC.

The chain uses TRBV10-3 and TRBJ1-6, with TRBD1 matching over 11 bases. V was pared by 1 base and J by 6 bases, with 17 bases of the junction left unmatched. Germline values: CDR1 ENHRY, CDR2 SYGVKD. The CDR3 loop spans 21 amino acids. As DNA, the CDR3 is TGTGCCATCAGTGAGTTCCAGGACAGGGGGCCCTCTAGTGCGGGTAATTCACCCCTCCACTTT. This sequence encodes CAISEFQDRGPSSAGNSPLHF.

For the CDR3, the DNA is TGTGCCACCCGGACAGACCCTGCAACTAATGAAAAACTGTTTTTT. It specifies CATRTDPATNEKLFF. V usage is TRBV10-3 and J usage is TRBJ1-4; D may be TRBD1 (6 bases). The V gene's germline CDR1 is ENHRY and CDR2 SYGVKD. The V and J ends lost 10 bases and 0 bases respectively, with 15 bases between them. The CDR3 is 15 amino acids.

V is TRBV29-1 and J is TRBJ1-4; D gene unclear. The CDR3 sequence is 15 residues long. Germline CDR1 SQVTM, CDR2 ANQGSEA. Trimming took 2 bases from V and 3 from J, leaving 13 bases between them. DNA of the CDR3: TGCAGCGTTGAAACAACGGTAGGAGCTAATGAAAAACTGTTTTTT. Its protein is CSVETTVGANEKLFF.

CDR3: CASRPEGNTIYF. CDR3 sequence (DNA): TGTGCCAGCAGGCCCGAAGGGAACACCATATATTTT. This chain uses TRBV2 with TRBJ1-3; D is uncertain. CDR1 SNHLY and CDR2 FYNNEI come from the germline V gene. V lost 6 bases and J 7 bases, leaving 10 bases between the germline ends. This CDR3 region has 12 residues.

This clonotype was detected only a few times. The genes are TRBV12-3 or TRBV12-4 and TRBJ1-1; D unclear. V dropped 3 bases and J dropped 7 bases, with 6 bases sitting between them. The CDR3 runs 11 residues. The CDR3 here is CASSFQSEAFF. The CDR3 region has the DNA TGTGCCAGCAGTTTTCAGAGTGAAGCTTTCTTT.

V is TRBV9 and J is TRBJ1-1; no reliable D call. The CDR3 has 13 residues. The germline V gene encodes CDR1 SGDLS and CDR2 YYNGEE. The V and J ends lost 0 bases and 8 bases respectively, with 11 bases between them. The CDR3 DNA follows: TGTGCCAGCAGCGTAGAGGCAGGTGGGGAAGCTTTCTTT. Residues: CASSVEAGGEAFF.

This clonotype came up a few times. One junction end disagrees with the germline gene, perhaps due to a read error. The gene calls are TRBV2 and TRBJ2-1, with a possible D match to TRBD2 (5 bases). The CDR3 is made up of 13 amino acids. The germline V gene encodes CDR1 SNHLY and CDR2 FYNNEI. The chain's CDR3 is CASRLDSNNEQFF. The CDR3 region has the DNA TGTGCCAGCAGGCTGGACTCCAACAATGAGCAGTTCTTC.

J is TRBJ2-3 and V is TRBV11-3; 9 bases are shared with TRBD2. Germline CDR1 is SGHNT and CDR2 is YENEEA. Trimming removed 5 bases from V and 2 bases from J; junction bases left unmatched: 11. This CDR3 is 17 amino acids long. The DNA for the CDR3 is TGTGCCAGCAGCCTGGGATTGGCGGGGGGGTACACAGATACGCAGTATTTT. Its protein product is CASSLGLAGGYTDTQYF.

This clonotype came up a few times. The genes are TRBV28 and TRBJ2-3; weak D call: TRBD1 (6 bases). The CDR3 runs to 16 residues. V lost 4 bases to trimming and J lost 4 bases, with 18 bases between them. The germline V gene has CDR1 MDHEN and CDR2 SYDVKM. The CDR3 loop reads CASSSQGSPPPDTQYF. In DNA, the CDR3 is TGTGCCAGCAGTTCGCAGGGGTCCCCTCCACCAGATACGCAGTATTTT.

The V call is TRBV11-2, the J call TRBJ2-1, with 7 bases identical to TRBD1. The germline V gene has CDR1 SGHAT and CDR2 FQNNGV. This CDR3 is 16 amino acids long. V shed 7 bases and J 3 bases; nucleotides not matched to a gene: 12. CDR3 in amino acids: CASTRPTGQFYNEQFF. The CDR3 DNA reads TGTGCCAGCACCCGACCGACGGGACAGTTCTACAATGAGCAGTTCTTC.

The chain combines TRBV5-1 with TRBJ1-1; D gene uncertain. V lost 5 bases to trimming and J lost 1 base, with 15 bases between them. CDR1 and CDR2 (germline): SGHRS, YFSETQ. The CDR3 runs 15 residues. CDR3 in amino acids: CASSPLPTENTEAFF. Here the CDR3 DNA reads TGCGCCAGCAGTCCACTCCCCACGGAGAACACTGAAGCTTTCTTT.

This sequence joins TRBV12-3 or TRBV12-4 and TRBJ2-3, with 9 bases matching TRBD2. This CDR3 contains 15 residues. Losses at the gene ends were 7 bases for V and 4 bases for J; bases not matched to a gene: 9. CDR3 loop: CASILSGGVADTQYF. In DNA, the CDR3 is TGTGCCAGCATCCTTAGCGGGGGCGTCGCAGATACGCAGTATTTT.

The rearrangement links TRBV12-3 or TRBV12-4 to TRBJ2-4, with D uncertain. The tail of the sequence fits TRBJ2-7 better, so the J call may be wrong. The CDR3 has 12 amino acids. The CDR3 reads CASSLTRYEQYF. The DNA for the CDR3 is TGTGCCAGCAGTTTAACCAGATACGAGCAGTACTTC.